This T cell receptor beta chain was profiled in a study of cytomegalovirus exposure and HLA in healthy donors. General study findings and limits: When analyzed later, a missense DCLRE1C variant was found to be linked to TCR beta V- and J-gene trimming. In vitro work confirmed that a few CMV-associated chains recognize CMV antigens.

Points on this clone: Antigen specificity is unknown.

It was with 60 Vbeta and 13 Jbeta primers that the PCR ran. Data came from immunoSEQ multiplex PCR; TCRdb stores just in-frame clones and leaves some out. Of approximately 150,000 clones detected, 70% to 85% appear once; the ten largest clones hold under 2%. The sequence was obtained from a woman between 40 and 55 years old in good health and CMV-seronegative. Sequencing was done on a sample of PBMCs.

CDR3 sequence reads: CASQQGAVNTEAFF. The DNA for the CDR3 is TGTGCCAGCCAACAGGGGGCGGTGAACACTGAAGCTTTCTTT. V usage is TRBV7-9 and J usage is TRBJ1-1, with 9 bases that match TRBD1. There are 14 residues in the CDR3. V shed 8 bases, J shed 0 bases, and the junction held 4 bases outside the gene matches. Germline CDR1 is SEHNR and CDR2 is FQNEAQ (reference sequence).